This entry lists 32 T cell receptor beta chains sequenced from one sample in a study of Ad26.COV2.S vaccination and SARS-CoV-2 variants. Treatment meaning: over 15 received Ad26.COV2.S at low or high dose, single or two shots; about 5 received placebo; per-sample allocation not given. Samples analyzed were those drawn on day 63 after the first vaccine or placebo injection. Only in-frame clones appear in the TCRdb table, and some are missing; sequencing was by immunoSEQ multiplex PCR. The sample includes about 680,000 clones, around 90% of them seen just once. This sample comprised peripheral blood, obtained in a trial of Ad26.COV2.S vaccine versus placebo. Every receptor here comes from a person between 18 and 59 years old who received the Ad26.COV2.S COVID-19 vaccine or a placebo.

The chain uses TRBV12-3 or TRBV12-4 and TRBJ2-1, with 7 bases fitting TRBD1. The V and J ends lost 6 bases and 6 bases, in that order; junction bases with no gene match: 2. The CDR3 is 12 residues long. CDR3 protein: CASRPGGNEQFF. CDR3 nucleotides: TGTGCCAGCAGGCCAGGGGGCAATGAGCAGTTCTTC.

The V gene is TRBV7-9, the J gene TRBJ1-6, with a possible D match to TRBD1 (5 bases). Germline V lookup: CDR1 SEHNR, CDR2 FQNEAQ (reference sequence). This CDR3 has 15 amino acids. Trimming took off 3 bases at V and 5 bases at J, with 11 bases between the two ends. CDR3 loop: CASSLGLPHNSPLHF. CDR3 coding DNA: TGTGCCAGCAGCTTGGGACTCCCCCATAATTCACCCCTCCACTTT.

This sequence joins TRBV9 and TRBJ1-2; 7 positions match TRBD1. This CDR3 spans 15 amino acids. Germline values: CDR1 SGDLS, CDR2 YYNGEE. The junction had 5 bases not matched to a gene; V was cut back by 2 bases and J by 1 base. CDR3 in DNA: TGTGCCAGCAGCGTGGGGACAGTCGATAACTATGGCTACACCTTC. This gives the protein CASSVGTVDNYGYTF. The complete variable domain, with remaining parts taken from reference TRBV9 and TRBJ1-2, reads DSGVTQTPKHLITATGQRVTLRCSPRSGDLSVYWYQQSLDQGLQFLIQYYNGEERAKGNILERFSAQQFPDLHSELNLSSLELGDSALYFCASSVGTVDNYGYTFGSGTRLTVV.

For the CDR3, the DNA is TGTGCCAGCAGTTTCTCGGGACAGGGGTCTGGGCAGTACTTC. Protein: CASSFSGQGSGQYF. J is TRBJ2-7 and V is TRBV27; 10 positions agree with TRBD1. The CDR3 is 14 residues long. The germline gives CDR1 MNHEY, CDR2 SMNVEV (reference sequence). Trimming removed 3 bases from V and 9 bases from J; junction bases left unmatched: 8.

This clone appeared once. The genes are TRBV6-5 and TRBJ1-3; 7 nucleotides line up with TRBD1. This CDR3 is built from 16 residues. Germline assignment: CDR1 MNHEY and CDR2 SVGAGI. V trimming: 0 bases; J trimming: 2 bases; junction bases outside the gene matches: 4. In DNA form, the CDR3 reads TGTGCCAGCAGTTACTCGGGCCAGGGGGCTGGAAACACCATATATTTT. This translates into CASSYSGQGAGNTIYF.

V and J are TRBV9 and TRBJ2-5, with 7 bases identical to TRBD1. Trimming at V came to 4 bases and at J to 3 bases, leaving 6 bases not matched to a gene. The CDR3 is 14 amino acids. Germline V gene sequence: CDR1 SGDLS, CDR2 YYNGEE. CDR3 amino acids: CASSTAGTEETQYF. The CDR3 nucleotides read TGTGCCAGCAGCACCGCCGGGACAGAAGAGACCCAGTACTTC.

V and J are TRBV9 and TRBJ2-1; D call uncertain. With 1 base removed from V and 0 bases from J, the gap between germline ends came to 8 bases. The germline gives CDR1 SGDLS, CDR2 YYNGEE. The CDR3 spans 15 residues. CDR3 loop: CASSVTGSSYNEQFF. CDR3 nucleotides: TGTGCCAGCAGCGTAACGGGTTCCTCCTACAATGAGCAGTTCTTC.

The rearrangement joins TRBV18 to TRBJ2-5; D might be TRBD1 (6 bases). CDR3 length: 13 residues. Germline V CDR1 and CDR2: KGHSH, LQKENI. Trimming removed 6 bases at V and 5 bases at J, with 13 bases between. CDR3 region: CASSPERGETQYF. CDR3 nucleotides: TGTGCCAGCTCCCCAGAGAGGGGGGAGACCCAGTACTTC.

This chain connects TRBV7-8 to TRBJ1-6, with D perhaps TRBD1 (5 bases). Germline CDR1 SGHVS, CDR2 FQNEAQ. CDR3 size: 16 residues. V dropped 4 bases and J dropped 3 bases, with 13 bases sitting between them. DNA for the CDR3: TGTGCCAGCAGCTCGCCTGACAGCTTCTATAATTCACCCCTCCACTTT. It translates to CASSSPDSFYNSPLHF.

The genes are TRBV3-1 (or the pseudogene TRBV3-2) and TRBJ2-7; 10 bases map to TRBD1. The V gene end was trimmed by 3 bases and the J gene end by 7 bases; junction bases not matched to a gene: 9. The germline CDR1 and CDR2 sequences are LGHDT and YNNKEL (reference sequence). The CDR3 is 15 residues long. This chain's CDR3 is CASSQSGTGAGEQYF. DNA of the CDR3: TGTGCCAGCAGCCAGTCCGGGACAGGGGCGGGGGAGCAGTACTTC.

The chain recombines TRBV29-1 with TRBJ1-1; 10 positions agree with TRBD1. The V and J ends lost 4 bases and 2 bases, in that order; junction bases with no gene match: 4. Germline assignment: CDR1 SQVTM and CDR2 ANQGSEA. The length of the CDR3 is 14 residues. The CDR3 region is CSVGGTGVNTEAFF. DNA for the CDR3: TGCAGCGTTGGGGGGACAGGGGTTAACACTGAAGCTTTCTTT.

The chain combines TRBV18 with TRBJ1-2; D may be TRBD1 (5 bases). The CDR3 totals 14 residues. Germline V gives CDR1 KGHSH, CDR2 LQKENI. Trimming left V 2 bases short and J 5 bases short, with 12 bases between. CDR3 nucleotide sequence: TGTGCCAGCTCACCAGGGTCGACAGATTATGGCTACACCTTC. The encoded protein is CASSPGSTDYGYTF.

V and J are TRBV19 and TRBJ2-1; D could derive from TRBD1 or TRBD2 (6 bases each). Trimming shortened V by 3 bases and J by 5 bases, and 11 bases separated the two germline ends. CDR3 length: 14 amino acids. CDR1 is LNHDA and CDR2 is SQIVND in the germline V gene (reference sequence). The CDR3 spells CASSIAGGHNEQFF. Here the CDR3 DNA reads TGTGCCAGTAGTATTGCCGGGGGCCACAATGAGCAGTTCTTC.

The genes are TRBV2 and TRBJ2-7; D tentatively fits TRBD1 or TRBD2 (5 bases each). Per the germline V gene, CDR1 is SNHLY and CDR2 is FYNNEI. The CDR3 consists of 14 residues. V was trimmed by 7 bases and J by 2 bases, leaving 15 bases between them. CDR3 DNA: TGTGCCAGCACCGCGGCAGGGAGAACCTACGAGCAGTACTTC. As protein: CASTAAGRTYEQYF.

This chain joins TRBV4-1 and TRBJ2-3, with 7 nucleotides matching TRBD2. Germline CDR1 reads MGHRA; CDR2 reads YSYEKL. With V trimmed by 1 base and J by 2 bases, 9 bases remained unmatched. This CDR3 is 17 amino acids long. Written as DNA, the CDR3 is TGCGCCAGCAGCCAAGTCGGAGCGGGGCCCTACACAGATACGCAGTATTTT. This encodes CASSQVGAGPYTDTQYF.

This clone was picked up a small number of times. This CDR3 reads CASSERRGNQPQHF. CDR3 sequence (DNA): TGTGCCAGCAGTGAACGCAGGGGCAATCAGCCCCAGCATTTT. The chain couples TRBV2 to TRBJ1-5; perhaps TRBD1 as D (5 bases). Deletions cut 2 bases from V and 2 bases from J, with 7 bases between. The CDR3 extends over 14 amino acids. The germline V gene has CDR1 SNHLY and CDR2 FYNNEI.

This sequence joins TRBV11-2 and TRBJ2-7; 7 bases align to TRBD2. The V and J ends lost 6 bases and 6 bases, in that order; junction bases with no gene match: 11. Germline-derived CDR1 and CDR2 are SGHAT and FQNNGV. The CDR3 contains 14 residues. The CDR3 DNA reads as TGTGCCAGCAGTTTTGGCCCGGGGGGAGGCGAGCAGTACTTC. This encodes CASSFGPGGGEQYF.

V usage is TRBV23-1 and J usage is TRBJ1-1; perhaps TRBD1 as D (5 bases). TRBV23-1 is filed as an ORF, its function uncertain. The CDR3 is made up of 15 amino acids. The V end was cut by 4 bases, the J end by 1 base, with 13 bases between. The CDR3 DNA follows: TGCGCCAGCAGTCTTGACAGCTCGGAGAACACTGAAGCTTTCTTT. Its protein is CASSLDSSENTEAFF.

On this clone itself: Other DNA sequences from this sample encode an identical CDR3 as well. The chain links TRBV12-3 or TRBV12-4 to TRBJ2-3; D call uncertain. V was shortened by 2 bases and J by 5 bases, with 2 bases between the two germline ends. This CDR3 contains 11 residues. CDR3 protein: CASSLLDTQYF. The CDR3, as DNA: TGTGCCAGCAGTTTATTAGATACGCAGTATTTT.

This clone has just a few counts. The chain combines TRBV29-1 with TRBJ2-2; D not resolved. V was cut by 6 bases and J by 1 base, with 3 bases left in between. Germline-derived CDR1 and CDR2 are SQVTM and ANQGSEA. The CDR3 sequence is 11 residues long. The CDR3 sequence: CSVGNTGELFF. DNA for the CDR3: TGCAGCGTCGGGAACACCGGGGAGCTGTTTTTT.

This rearrangement joins TRBV5-4 to TRBJ2-5; maybe TRBD2 (5 bases). Germline-derived CDR1 and CDR2 are SGHNT and YYREEE (reference sequence). The CDR3 loop spans 13 amino acids. Trimming removed 2 bases from V and 2 bases from J, with 7 bases in between. The CDR3: CASSLLVQETQYF. Here the CDR3 DNA reads TGTGCCAGCAGCTTACTAGTTCAAGAGACCCAGTACTTC. Full variable domain (rest looked up from reference TRBV5-4 and TRBJ2-5): ETGVTQSPTHLIKTRGQQVTLRCSSQSGHNTVSWYQQALGQGPQFIFQYYREEENGRGNFPPRFSGLQFPNYSSELNVNALELDDSALYLCASSLLVQETQYFGPGTRLLVL.

J is TRBJ2-1 and V is TRBV11-3, with 11 nucleotides matching TRBD1. The junction had 5 bases not matched to a gene; V was cut back by 1 base and J by 9 bases. Germline V gives CDR1 SGHNT, CDR2 YENEEA. This CDR3 is built from 15 residues. In DNA form, the CDR3 reads TGTGCCAGCAGCTTAGGGGGACAGGGGGGAATTGAGCAGTTCTTC. Its protein product is CASSLGGQGGIEQFF. Variable domain in full (rest from reference TRBV11-3 and TRBJ2-1): EAGVVQSPRYKIIEKKQPVAFWCNPISGHNTLYWYLQNLGQGPELLIRYENEEAVDDSQLPKDRFSAERLKGVDSTLKIQPAELGDSAVYLCASSLGGQGGIEQFFGPGTRLTVL.

CDR3 in DNA: TGCGCCAGCCGACAGGGGGCGGATGGCTACACCTTC. Translated, it gives CASRQGADGYTF. The gene calls are TRBV5-1 and TRBJ1-2, with 10 bases identical to TRBD1. The CDR3 sequence is 12 residues long. J was trimmed by 6 bases and V by 7 bases; bases with no gene match: 3. From germline, CDR1 is SGHRS and CDR2 YFSETQ.

Concerning this clone: Other nucleotide sequences in the sample specify the same CDR3. The rearrangement uses TRBV6-5 and TRBJ1-2, with TRBD1 matching 7 bases. The length of the CDR3 is 12 residues. V was pared by 6 bases and J by 2 bases, with 0 bases of the junction left unmatched. Germline V gene data show CDR1 as MNHEY and CDR2 as SVGAGI. In DNA form, the CDR3 reads TGTGCCAGCAGGGACAGGAACTATGGCTACACCTTC. Its protein is CASRDRNYGYTF.

The chain uses TRBV24-1 and TRBJ2-5, with D possibly TRBD2 on 5 matching bases. The germline CDR1 and CDR2 sequences are KGHDR and SFDVKD. The CDR3 sequence is 15 residues long. Trimming shortened V by 3 bases and J by 4 bases, and 14 bases separated the two germline ends. The CDR3 nucleotides read TGTGCCACCAGTGATCGGGATCCCCGGATAGAGACCCAGTACTTC. It specifies CATSDRDPRIETQYF.

The rearrangement joins TRBV24-1 to TRBJ2-1; tentatively, D is TRBD1 or TRBD2 (6 bases each). V was trimmed by 5 bases and J by 5 bases, leaving 12 bases between them. This CDR3 is 14 amino acids long. From germline, CDR1 is KGHDR and CDR2 SFDVKD. The CDR3 DNA reads TGTGCCACCAGTGCCGGGGGCAGCAACAATGAGCAGTTCTTC. Protein sequence: CATSAGGSNNEQFF.

This clone appeared a single time. The CDR3 reads CASSFSPDNEQFF. The DNA for the CDR3 is TGTGCCAGCAGCTTCTCCCCTGACAATGAGCAGTTCTTC. V usage is TRBV7-9 and J usage is TRBJ2-1; no clear D. The CDR3 runs 13 residues. Germline V gene sequence: CDR1 SEHNR, CDR2 FQNEAQ (reference sequence). Trimming removed 3 bases from V and 5 bases from J, with 8 bases in between.

This chain uses TRBV6-1 with TRBJ2-3; TRBD1 agrees at 7 bases. Trimming at V came to 4 bases and at J to 2 bases, leaving 9 bases not matched to a gene. The CDR3 contains 16 residues. Germline CDR1 MNHNS, CDR2 SASEGT. CDR3 region: CASSGPRGPPTDTQYF. CDR3 sequence (DNA): TGTGCCAGCAGTGGACCAAGGGGGCCCCCCACAGATACGCAGTATTTT.

J is TRBJ2-3 and V is TRBV2; D may be TRBD1 (6 bases). This CDR3 has 12 amino acids. Trimming removed 5 bases at V and 6 bases at J, with 9 bases between. CDR1 SNHLY and CDR2 FYNNEI come from the germline V gene. CDR3 protein: CASSLDSDTQYF. The CDR3 DNA follows: TGTGCCAGCAGTTTGGACAGCGATACGCAGTATTTT.

V is TRBV6-5 and J is TRBJ2-2; D is unresolved. CDR3 length equals 12 residues. Trimming removed 2 bases from V and 8 bases from J, with 6 bases in between. Germline lookup yields CDR1 MNHEY and CDR2 SVGAGI. CDR3 amino acids: CASSYVWGELFF. CDR3 in DNA: TGTGCCAGCAGTTACGTCTGGGGGGAGCTGTTTTTT.

This rearrangement joins TRBV6-6 to TRBJ1-1, with 8 bases that match TRBD1. V lost 5 bases, J lost 0 bases, and 11 bases stayed unmatched. The CDR3 runs 17 residues. Per germline, CDR1 MNHNY and CDR2 SVGAGI (reference sequence). CDR3 sequence: CASSPGQGRIMNTEAFF. The CDR3 DNA reads as TGTGCCAGCAGTCCAGGACAGGGAAGGATCATGAACACTGAAGCTTTCTTT.

This chain's CDR3 is CASSQEAGLIYGYTF. CDR3 DNA: TGTGCCAGCAGCCAAGAAGCGGGGCTTATCTATGGCTACACCTTC. The V call is TRBV3-1 (or the pseudogene TRBV3-2), the J call TRBJ1-2; perhaps TRBD1 as D (5 bases). CDR1 and CDR2 (germline): LGHDT, YNNKEL (reference sequence). There are 15 residues in the CDR3. V gave up 0 bases and J gave up 4 bases, with 12 bases separating them.